These 32 T cell receptor beta chains were all obtained from the same sample, sequenced in a study of T-cell reconstitution after alpha-beta-depleted transplantation in children. Library preparation (for TCRbeta) was performed with unique molecular identifiers. TCRdb re-called the PCR reads through MiXCR, storing one row per CDR3 protein. This table holds about 240,000 distinct CDR3 sequences, roughly 26% found once. Material: PBMCs, obtained before TCRalphabeta/CD19-depleted stem cell transplant. Receptors were obtained from a girl between 2 and 10 years old with Fanconi anemia, due to receive a stem cell transplant.

The chain couples TRBV29-1 to TRBJ2-4, with TRBD2 matching 11 bases. The CDR3 contains 13 residues. CDR1 is SQVTM, CDR2 ANQGSEA, per germline. Germline trimming cut 3 bases from V and 5 bases from J; bases unmatched to any gene: 0. CDR3 residues: CSVETSGENIQYF. Here the CDR3 DNA reads TGCAGCGTTGAGACTAGCGGGGAAAACATTCAGTACTTC.

Ten or more counts support this clonotype. The chain recombines TRBV5-1 with TRBJ2-3, with TRBD2 matching 8 bases. Losses at the gene ends were 5 bases for V and 5 bases for J; bases not matched to a gene: 13. The germline V gene encodes CDR1 SGHRS and CDR2 YFSETQ. The CDR3 totals 16 residues. The CDR3: CASRLTAGAAQDTQYF. In DNA, the CDR3 is TGCGCCAGCAGACTCACAGCGGGGGCTGCACAAGATACGCAGTATTTT.

This clonotype has at least ten counts. The chain uses TRBV29-1 and TRBJ2-7; the match to TRBD2 covers 10 bases. Germline V gene data show CDR1 as SQVTM and CDR2 as ANQGSEA. This CDR3 has 15 amino acids. J gave up 3 bases and V 3 bases, and 8 bases lay outside the gene matches. The CDR3, as DNA: TGCAGCGTTGACGGACGAGCGGGAGGGAACTACGAGCAGTACTTC. It encodes CSVDGRAGGNYEQYF.

This chain links TRBV20-1 with TRBJ1-1; a weak D match, TRBD1 (6 bases). The CDR3 has 12 amino acids. From germline, CDR1 is DFQATT and CDR2 SNEGSKA (reference sequence). Trimming left V 5 bases short and J 1 base short, with 8 bases between. CDR3 bases: TGCAGTGCTTGGGACAAGAACACTGAAGCTTTCTTT. Encoded protein: CSAWDKNTEAFF.

This clonotype was recorded many times. The V gene is TRBV20-1, the J gene TRBJ1-4; TRBD1 might be the D (6 bases). Germline CDR1 is DFQATT and CDR2 is SNEGSKA (reference sequence). This CDR3 contains 13 residues. Trimming took 1 base from V and 8 from J, leaving 11 bases between them. Here the CDR3 DNA reads TGCAGTGCTAGAGTGTCAGGGGTCGAAAAACTGTTTTTT. This translates into CSARVSGVEKLFF.

The table lists this clonotype with many counts. The V and J genes are TRBV12-3 or TRBV12-4 and TRBJ2-2; D is ambiguous. The CDR3 sequence is 14 residues long. The V end lost 0 bases, the J end lost 4 bases, and 6 bases lay between the germline ends. The CDR3 DNA reads TGTGCCAGCAGTTTAGCAAGGTTCACCGGGGAGCTGTTTTTT. It encodes CASSLARFTGELFF.

This chain uses TRBV21-1 with TRBJ2-7. TRBV21-1 constitutes a pseudogene. The CDR3 spans 13 residues. This CDR3 reads CAGLDRGSHEQYF. CDR3 nucleotides: TGTGCCGGTTTAGACAGGGGGTCCCACGAGCAGTACTTC.

The chain is built from TRBV9 and TRBJ2-1; 10 nucleotides align to TRBD2. CDR1 SGDLS and CDR2 YYNGEE come from the germline V gene. With V trimmed by 0 bases and J by 6 bases, 9 bases remained unmatched. The CDR3 has 17 amino acids. The CDR3: CASSVAFRLAGANEQFF. The CDR3 bases are TGTGCCAGCAGCGTAGCATTCAGGCTAGCGGGAGCCAATGAGCAGTTCTTC.

The chain couples TRBV28 to TRBJ2-7; 7 bases are shared with TRBD1. Germline V gene data show CDR1 as MDHEN and CDR2 as SYDVKM. J was trimmed by 3 bases and V by 3 bases; bases with no gene match: 17. This CDR3 region has 18 residues. The CDR3 sequence: CASSFPLTGPGLNYEQYF. CDR3 nucleotides: TGTGCCAGCAGTTTTCCCCTGACAGGGCCTGGGCTTAACTACGAGCAGTACTTC.

This clonotype has a count of ten or more. The chain combines TRBV29-1 with TRBJ2-3; D is possibly TRBD2 (5 bases). Germline V lookup: CDR1 SQVTM, CDR2 ANQGSEA. The CDR3 extends over 12 amino acids. Trimming took 7 bases from V and 0 from J, leaving 8 bases between them. Here the CDR3 reads CSALDSTDTQYF. CDR3 nucleotide sequence: TGCAGCGCACTAGATAGCACAGATACGCAGTATTTT.

The rearrangement joins TRBV6-1 to TRBJ1-2, with TRBD1 matching over 11 bases. Germline V gives CDR1 MNHNS, CDR2 SASEGT. The CDR3 is 16 amino acids. After removal of 6 bases from V and 3 bases from J, the junction contained 9 bases not matched to a gene. CDR3 sequence reads: CASSLMDRGHHYGYTF. The CDR3 DNA reads as TGTGCCAGCAGCCTCATGGACAGGGGGCATCACTATGGCTACACCTTC.

CDR3 coding DNA: TGCGCCAGCAGCTTGGAACTAGCGGGAGTCCTCGGTCCGCAGTACTTC. It translates to CASSLELAGVLGPQYF. This sequence joins TRBV5-1 and TRBJ2-7, with 11 bases fitting TRBD2. With 0 bases clipped from V and 9 bases from J, the junction kept 11 bases outside the gene matches. The length of the CDR3 is 16 residues. The germline V gene has CDR1 SGHRS and CDR2 YFSETQ.

CDR3 nucleotides: TGTGCCAGCAGCCGGCCGGACAGCGAGACCCAGTACTTC. Translating gives CASSRPDSETQYF. The rearrangement joins TRBV28 to TRBJ2-5; D is possibly TRBD1 (6 bases). V lost 6 bases and J lost 5, with 13 bases in between. CDR1 and CDR2 from the germline V gene are MDHEN and SYDVKM. CDR3 length equals 13 residues.

This chain links TRBV7-2 with TRBJ2-7; tentatively, D is TRBD1 (6 bases). Trimming removed 5 bases at V and 0 bases at J, with 11 bases between. Per germline, CDR1 SGHTA and CDR2 FQGNSA. This CDR3 contains 14 residues. The CDR3 is CASSPDSFSYEQYF. CDR3 DNA: TGTGCCAGCAGCCCGGACAGTTTCTCCTACGAGCAGTACTTC.

This clonotype was counted many times. V usage is TRBV6-1 and J usage is TRBJ2-2, with 8 nucleotides matching TRBD2. V shed 6 bases, J shed 1 base, and the junction held 1 base outside the gene matches. This CDR3 is 14 amino acids long. CDR1 and CDR2 from the germline V gene are MNHNS and SASEGT. The CDR3 is CASRLAVNTGELFF. The CDR3 bases are TGTGCCAGCAGACTAGCGGTGAACACCGGGGAGCTGTTTTTT.

This clonotype was detected only a few times. The chain couples TRBV7-2 to TRBJ1-5; no definite D call. The germline V gene encodes CDR1 SGHTA and CDR2 FQGNSA. V was shortened by 1 base and J by 6 bases, with 7 bases between the two germline ends. CDR3 length: 13 amino acids. CDR3 protein: CASSLVSGQPQHF. CDR3 nucleotide sequence: TGTGCCAGCAGCTTAGTCTCAGGTCAGCCCCAGCATTTT.

The chain has TRBV29-1 and TRBJ2-1; 8 bases map to TRBD1. J lost 5 bases, V lost 1 base, and 4 bases had no gene match. The CDR3 has 14 amino acids. Germline V lookup: CDR1 SQVTM, CDR2 ANQGSEA. CDR3 sequence: CSVEGTGTDNEQFF. The CDR3 coding sequence is TGCAGCGTTGAAGGGACAGGGACTGACAATGAGCAGTTCTTC.

This clonotype was seen more than once but under ten times. This chain joins TRBV18 and TRBJ2-7, with 10 bases matching TRBD1. Germline values: CDR1 KGHSH, CDR2 LQKENI. V dropped 6 bases and J dropped 6; count of bases not matched to a gene: 11. This CDR3 contains 15 residues. The CDR3 bases are TGTGCCAGCTCGTCTCCGGGACAGGGGTTCAGCGAGCAGTACTTC. This codes for CASSSPGQGFSEQYF.

The chain joins TRBV20-1 to TRBJ2-7, with 8 bases that match TRBD1. Germline CDR1 and CDR2: DFQATT and SNEGSKA (reference sequence). This CDR3 spans 14 amino acids. The ends lost 6 bases at V and 3 bases at J; junction bases unmatched: 10. CDR3 in amino acids: CSAQTGAQGYEQYF. The DNA of the CDR3 is TGCAGTGCGCAGACAGGGGCCCAGGGCTACGAGCAGTACTTC.

This clonotype came up many times. The V and J genes are TRBV20-1 and TRBJ2-7, with TRBD2 as a possible D gene (6 bases). Germline V gene sequence: CDR1 DFQATT, CDR2 SNEGSKA (reference sequence). Trimming took off 6 bases at V and 6 bases at J, with 12 bases between the two ends. The CDR3 runs 11 residues. The CDR3 DNA follows: TGCAGTGCCCAAAGGCGGGGCGAGCAGTACTTC. Its translation: CSAQRRGEQYF.

The rearrangement links TRBV23-1 to TRBJ2-7; D ambiguous. TRBV23-1 is classed as an ORF, of uncertain function. This CDR3 has 14 residues. V dropped 7 bases and J dropped 2 bases, with 15 bases sitting between them. The CDR3 region is CASTLSRSPYEQYF. The CDR3 DNA is TGCGCCAGCACCCTGAGTAGATCCCCCTACGAGCAGTACTTC.

This clonotype occurred many times. The chain is built from TRBV29-1 and TRBJ2-7; tentatively, D is TRBD2 (6 bases). V lost 2 bases to trimming and J lost 0 bases, with 8 bases between them. Germline CDR1 is SQVTM and CDR2 is ANQGSEA. The CDR3 is 13 residues long. CDR3: CSVERGSSYEQYF. CDR3 nucleotide sequence: TGCAGCGTTGAACGGGGGTCCTCCTACGAGCAGTACTTC.

This clonotype was picked up many times. The rearrangement joins TRBV12-3 or TRBV12-4 to TRBJ2-3; weak D call: TRBD2 (5 bases). The CDR3 totals 15 residues. The V end was cut by 3 bases, the J end by 1 base, with 11 bases between. CDR3 residues: CASSFRSGGTDTQYF. The CDR3 nucleotides read TGTGCCAGCAGTTTTCGGTCCGGGGGCACAGATACGCAGTATTTT.

In its sample, this clonotype was seen a few times. This sequence joins TRBV25-1 and TRBJ2-5; D gene uncertain. The CDR3 is 15 amino acids. V lost 5 bases and J 4 bases, leaving 17 bases between the germline ends. The germline CDR1 and CDR2 sequences are MGHDK and SYGVNS. In DNA, the CDR3 is TGTGCCAGCAGTTACTGGGATCGGGCGGCAGAGACCCAGTACTTC. Its translation: CASSYWDRAAETQYF.

In its sample, this clonotype was seen once. The chain couples TRBV29-1 to TRBJ2-1; maybe TRBD2 (6 bases). V lost 2 bases and J lost 8, with 13 bases in between. CDR1 is SQVTM, CDR2 ANQGSEA, per germline. The length of the CDR3 is 13 residues. DNA for the CDR3: TGCAGCGTTGAATGGAGGGCCCCACATGAGCAGTTCTTC. It translates to CSVEWRAPHEQFF.

This clonotype was observed at least ten times. The CDR3 sequence: CASSSRGLGDTQYF. Written as DNA, the CDR3 is TGTGCCAGCAGTTCCAGGGGCTTGGGAGATACGCAGTATTTT. The gene calls are TRBV6-5 and TRBJ2-3; perhaps TRBD1 as D (6 bases). The CDR3 loop spans 14 amino acids. V was shortened by 4 bases and J by 5 bases, with 13 bases between the two germline ends. CDR1 and CDR2 from the germline V gene are MNHEY and SVGAGI.

The rearrangement joins TRBV5-5 to TRBJ1-1; D might be TRBD1 (5 bases). V lost 3 bases to trimming and J lost 0 bases, with 12 bases between them. The germline V gene encodes CDR1 SGHKS and CDR2 YYEKEE (reference sequence). The CDR3 sequence is 15 residues long. DNA of the CDR3: TGTGCCAGCAGCTCATGGGACCCCTTGAACACTGAAGCTTTCTTT. Protein product: CASSSWDPLNTEAFF.

V is TRBV5-5 and J is TRBJ2-7; no definite D call. Germline CDR1 SGHKS, CDR2 YYEKEE (reference sequence). The CDR3 loop spans 15 amino acids. Between the trimmed V and J ends, which lost 1 base and 2 bases, there was a span of 13 bases. CDR3 sequence: CASSLLAVLTYEQYF. The CDR3 nucleotides read TGTGCCAGCAGCTTGCTTGCAGTCTTGACCTACGAGCAGTACTTC.

This chain connects TRBV29-1 to TRBJ2-3; no reliable D call. Trimming left V 4 bases short and J 7 bases short, with 12 bases between. The length of the CDR3 is 12 residues. In germline, CDR1 is SQVTM, CDR2 ANQGSEA. The CDR3 DNA follows: TGCAGCGTTGGGCAGGTAACGAATACGCAGTATTTT. Translation gives CSVGQVTNTQYF.

The rearrangement uses TRBV10-2 and TRBJ2-7; the match to TRBD1 covers 9 bases. This CDR3 has 14 amino acids. Per germline, CDR1 WSHSY and CDR2 SAAADI. V shed 7 bases, J shed 2 bases, and the junction held 6 bases outside the gene matches. CDR3 DNA: TGCGCCAGCACCCAGGGACAGGGCCCCTACGAGCAGTACTTC. It yields the protein CASTQGQGPYEQYF.

This clonotype was found a few times. The rearrangement links TRBV18 to TRBJ2-5, with 9 bases identical to TRBD1. V lost 0 bases and J lost 4; bases outside the gene matches: 0. Germline CDR1 is KGHSH and CDR2 is LQKENI. The CDR3 is made up of 14 amino acids. CDR3 loop: CASSPPTGGETQYF. CDR3 coding DNA: TGTGCCAGCTCACCACCGACAGGGGGAGAGACCCAGTACTTC.

The chain has TRBV6-5 and TRBJ2-5; no clear D gene. This CDR3 has 14 amino acids. Deletions cut 2 bases from V and 5 bases from J, with 12 bases between. Germline V gene data show CDR1 as MNHEY and CDR2 as SVGAGI. The chain's CDR3 is CASSYNPPGETQYF. The CDR3 bases are TGTGCCAGCAGTTACAACCCCCCCGGGGAGACCCAGTACTTC.